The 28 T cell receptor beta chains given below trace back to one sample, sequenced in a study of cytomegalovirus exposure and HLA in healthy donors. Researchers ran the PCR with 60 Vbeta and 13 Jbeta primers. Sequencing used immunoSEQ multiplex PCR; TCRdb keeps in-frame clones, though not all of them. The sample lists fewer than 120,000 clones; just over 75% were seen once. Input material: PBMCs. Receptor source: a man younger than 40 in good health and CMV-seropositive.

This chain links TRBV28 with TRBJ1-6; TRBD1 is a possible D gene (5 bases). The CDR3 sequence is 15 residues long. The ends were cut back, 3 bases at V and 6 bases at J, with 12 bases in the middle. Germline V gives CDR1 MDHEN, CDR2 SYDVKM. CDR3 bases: TGTGCCAGCAGTTTCGGGGGGAGGGGTAATTCACCCCTCCACTTT. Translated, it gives CASSFGGRGNSPLHF.

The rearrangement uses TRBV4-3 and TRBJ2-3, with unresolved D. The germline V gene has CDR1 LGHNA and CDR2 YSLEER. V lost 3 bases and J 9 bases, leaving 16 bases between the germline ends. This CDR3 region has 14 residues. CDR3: CASSQTEYVSTQYF. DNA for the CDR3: TGCGCCAGCAGCCAGACTGAATACGTCTCAACGCAGTATTTT.

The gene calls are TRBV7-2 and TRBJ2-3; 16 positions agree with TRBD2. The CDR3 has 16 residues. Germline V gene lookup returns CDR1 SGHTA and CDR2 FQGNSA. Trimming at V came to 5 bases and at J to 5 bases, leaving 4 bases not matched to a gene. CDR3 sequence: CASSRGTSGGEDTQYF. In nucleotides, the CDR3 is TGTGCCAGCAGCCGCGGGACTAGCGGGGGGGAAGATACGCAGTATTTT.

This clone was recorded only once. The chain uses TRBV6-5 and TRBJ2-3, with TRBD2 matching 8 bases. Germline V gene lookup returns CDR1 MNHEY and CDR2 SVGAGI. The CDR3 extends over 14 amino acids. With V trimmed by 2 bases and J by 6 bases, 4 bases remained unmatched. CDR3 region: CASSYATSDDTQYF. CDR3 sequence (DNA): TGTGCCAGCAGTTACGCGACTAGCGACGATACGCAGTATTTT.

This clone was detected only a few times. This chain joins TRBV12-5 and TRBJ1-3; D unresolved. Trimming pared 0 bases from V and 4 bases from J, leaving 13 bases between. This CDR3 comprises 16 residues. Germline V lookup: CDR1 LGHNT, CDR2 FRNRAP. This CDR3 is CASGLVSGRGGNTIYF. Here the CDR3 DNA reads TGTGCTAGTGGTTTGGTAAGCGGGAGAGGAGGAAACACCATATATTTT.

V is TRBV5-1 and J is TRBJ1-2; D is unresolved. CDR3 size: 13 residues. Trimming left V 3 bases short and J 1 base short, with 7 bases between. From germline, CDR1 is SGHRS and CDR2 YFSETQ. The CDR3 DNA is TGCGCCAGCAGCTCCCCCAGTAACTATGGCTACACCTTC. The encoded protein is CASSSPSNYGYTF.

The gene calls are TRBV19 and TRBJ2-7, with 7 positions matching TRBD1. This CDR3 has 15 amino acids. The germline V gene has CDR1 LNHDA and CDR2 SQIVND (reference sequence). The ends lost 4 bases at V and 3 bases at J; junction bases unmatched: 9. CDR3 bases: TGTGCCAGTAGTAACCCCGGGACAGCACACTACGAGCAGTACTTC. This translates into CASSNPGTAHYEQYF.

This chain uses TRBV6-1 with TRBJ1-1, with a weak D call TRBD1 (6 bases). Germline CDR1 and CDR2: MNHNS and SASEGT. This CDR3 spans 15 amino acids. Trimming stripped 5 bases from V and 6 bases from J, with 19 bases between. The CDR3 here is CASSSPYTGYPEAFF. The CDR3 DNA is TGTGCCAGCAGTTCCCCATATACAGGGTACCCTGAAGCTTTCTTT.

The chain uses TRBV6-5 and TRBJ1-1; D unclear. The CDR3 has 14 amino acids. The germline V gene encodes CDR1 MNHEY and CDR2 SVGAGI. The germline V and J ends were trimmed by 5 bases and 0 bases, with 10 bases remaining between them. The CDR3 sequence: CASSKWALNTEAFF. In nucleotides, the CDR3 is TGTGCCAGCAGTAAGTGGGCCTTGAACACTGAAGCTTTCTTT.

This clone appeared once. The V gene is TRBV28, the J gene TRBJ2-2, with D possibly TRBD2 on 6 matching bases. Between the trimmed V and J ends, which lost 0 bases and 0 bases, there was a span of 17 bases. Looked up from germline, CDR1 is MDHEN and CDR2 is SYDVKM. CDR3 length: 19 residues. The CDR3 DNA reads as TGTGCCAGCAGTTTATGGCCTCGGGGCGGGGACCCGAACACCGGGGAGCTGTTTTTT. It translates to CASSLWPRGGDPNTGELFF.

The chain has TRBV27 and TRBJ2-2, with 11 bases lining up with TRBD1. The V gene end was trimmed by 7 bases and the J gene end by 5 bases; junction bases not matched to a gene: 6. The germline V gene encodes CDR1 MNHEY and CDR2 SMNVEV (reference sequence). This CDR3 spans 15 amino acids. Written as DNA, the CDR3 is TGTGCCAGCACAACCGGGACAGGGGGTACCGGGGAGCTGTTTTTT. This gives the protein CASTTGTGGTGELFF.

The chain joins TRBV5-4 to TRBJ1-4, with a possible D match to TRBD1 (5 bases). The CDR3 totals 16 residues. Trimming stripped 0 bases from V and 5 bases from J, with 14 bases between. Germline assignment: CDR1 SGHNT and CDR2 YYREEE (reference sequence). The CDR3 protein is CASSLARGGGNEKLFF. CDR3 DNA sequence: TGTGCCAGCAGCTTGGCGAGGGGCGGGGGAAATGAAAAACTGTTTTTT.

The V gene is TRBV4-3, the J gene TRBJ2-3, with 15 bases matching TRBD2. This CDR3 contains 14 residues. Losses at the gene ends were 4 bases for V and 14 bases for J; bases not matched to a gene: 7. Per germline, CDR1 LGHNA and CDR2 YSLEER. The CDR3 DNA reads TGCGCCAGCAGCCCGGGACTAGCGGGGGGACATACGTATTTT. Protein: CASSPGLAGGHTYF.

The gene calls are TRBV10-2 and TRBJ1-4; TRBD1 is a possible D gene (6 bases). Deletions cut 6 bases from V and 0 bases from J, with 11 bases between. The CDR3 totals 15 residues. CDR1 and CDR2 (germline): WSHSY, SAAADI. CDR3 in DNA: TGCGCCAGCAGACCGACAGGAGCAACTAATGAAAAACTGTTTTTT. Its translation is CASRPTGATNEKLFF.

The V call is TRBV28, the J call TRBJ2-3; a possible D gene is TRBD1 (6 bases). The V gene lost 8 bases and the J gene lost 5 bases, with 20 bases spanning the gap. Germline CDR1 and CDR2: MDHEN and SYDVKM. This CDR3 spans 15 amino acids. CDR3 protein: CASSLHRDPGDTQYF. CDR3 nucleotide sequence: TGTGCCAGCTCCCTTCACAGGGATCCAGGAGATACGCAGTATTTT. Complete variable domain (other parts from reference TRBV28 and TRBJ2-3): DVKVTQSSRYLVKRTGEKVFLECVQDMDHENMFWYRQDPGLGLRLIYFSYDVKMKEKGDIPEGYSVSREKKERFSLILESASTNQTSMYLCASSLHRDPGDTQYFGPGTRLTVL.

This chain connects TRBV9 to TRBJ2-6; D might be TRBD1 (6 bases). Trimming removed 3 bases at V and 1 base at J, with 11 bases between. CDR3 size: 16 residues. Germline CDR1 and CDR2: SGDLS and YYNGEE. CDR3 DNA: TGTGCCAGCAGCGACCGGACAGCATCTGGGGCCAACGTCCTGACTTTC. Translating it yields CASSDRTASGANVLTF.

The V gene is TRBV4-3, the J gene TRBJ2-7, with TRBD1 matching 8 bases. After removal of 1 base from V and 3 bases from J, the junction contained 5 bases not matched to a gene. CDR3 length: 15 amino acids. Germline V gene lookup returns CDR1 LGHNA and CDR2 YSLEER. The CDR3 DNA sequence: TGCGCCAGCAGCCAAGGACAGGGGATTGGCTACGAGCAGTACTTC. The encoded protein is CASSQGQGIGYEQYF.

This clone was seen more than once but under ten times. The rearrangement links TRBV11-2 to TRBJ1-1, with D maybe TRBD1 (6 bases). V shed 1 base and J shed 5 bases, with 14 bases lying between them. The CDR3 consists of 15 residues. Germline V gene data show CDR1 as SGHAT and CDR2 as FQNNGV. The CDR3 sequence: CASSLAISGQTEAFF. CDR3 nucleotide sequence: TGTGCCAGCAGCTTAGCGATTTCGGGACAAACTGAAGCTTTCTTT.

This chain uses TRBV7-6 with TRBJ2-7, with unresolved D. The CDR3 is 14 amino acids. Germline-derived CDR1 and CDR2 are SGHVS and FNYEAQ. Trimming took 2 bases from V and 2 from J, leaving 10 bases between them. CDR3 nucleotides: TGTGCCAGCAGCTTACGCACAGATGCCTACGAGCAGTACTTC. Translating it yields CASSLRTDAYEQYF.

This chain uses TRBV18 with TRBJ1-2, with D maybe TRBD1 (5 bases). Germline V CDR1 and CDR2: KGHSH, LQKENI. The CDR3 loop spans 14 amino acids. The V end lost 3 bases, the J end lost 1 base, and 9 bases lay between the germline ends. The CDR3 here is CASSPVGDNYGYTF. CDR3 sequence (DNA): TGTGCCAGCTCACCGGTAGGGGATAACTATGGCTACACCTTC.

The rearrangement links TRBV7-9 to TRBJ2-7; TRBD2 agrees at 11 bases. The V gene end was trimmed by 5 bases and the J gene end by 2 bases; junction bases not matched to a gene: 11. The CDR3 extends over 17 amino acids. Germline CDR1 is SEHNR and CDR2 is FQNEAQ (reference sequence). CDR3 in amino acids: CASSPTGASGGTYEQYF. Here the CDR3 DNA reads TGTGCCAGCAGCCCGACCGGGGCTAGCGGGGGGACCTACGAGCAGTACTTC.

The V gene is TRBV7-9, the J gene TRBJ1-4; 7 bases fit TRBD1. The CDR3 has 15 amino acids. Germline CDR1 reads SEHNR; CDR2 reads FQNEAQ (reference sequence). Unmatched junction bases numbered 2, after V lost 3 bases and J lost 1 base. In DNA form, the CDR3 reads TGTGCCAGCAGCTTTACAGGGGTAACTAATGAAAAACTGTTTTTT. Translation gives CASSFTGVTNEKLFF. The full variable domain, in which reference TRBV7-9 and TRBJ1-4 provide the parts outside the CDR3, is DTGVSQNPRHKITKRGQNVTFRCDPISEHNRLYWYRQTLGQGPEFLTYFQNEAQLEKSRLLSDRFSAERPKGSFSTLEIQRTEQGDSAMYLCASSFTGVTNEKLFFGSGTQLSVL.

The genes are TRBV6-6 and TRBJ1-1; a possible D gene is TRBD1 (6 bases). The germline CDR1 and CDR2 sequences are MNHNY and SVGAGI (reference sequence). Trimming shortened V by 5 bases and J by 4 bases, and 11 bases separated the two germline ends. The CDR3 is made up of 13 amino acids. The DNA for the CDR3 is TGTGCCAGCAGTCAACAGGGTACCACTGAAGCTTTCTTT. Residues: CASSQQGTTEAFF.

This CDR3 is CASSPGLAGGLQETQYF. The CDR3 DNA reads TGTGCCAGCTCACCGGGACTAGCGGGGGGGCTTCAAGAGACCCAGTACTTC. The chain has TRBV18 and TRBJ2-5; 16 bases align to TRBD2. Per germline, CDR1 KGHSH and CDR2 LQKENI. The CDR3 contains 17 residues. V lost 3 bases to trimming and J lost 2 bases; unmatched junction nucleotides: 3. Based on the CDR3 plus reference TRBV18 and TRBJ2-5, the full variable domain is NAGVMQNPRHLVRRRGQEARLRCSPMKGHSHVYWYRQLPEEGLKFMVYLQKENIIDESGMPKERFSAEFPKEGPSILRIQQVVRGDSAAYFCASSPGLAGGLQETQYFGPGTRLLVL.

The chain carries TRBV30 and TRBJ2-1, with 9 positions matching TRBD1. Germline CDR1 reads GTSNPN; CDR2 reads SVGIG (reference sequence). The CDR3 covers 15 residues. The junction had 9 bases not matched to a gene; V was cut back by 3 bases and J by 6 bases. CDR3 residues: CAWSVGTGNFNEQFF. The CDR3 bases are TGTGCCTGGAGCGTTGGGACAGGGAATTTCAATGAGCAGTTCTTC.

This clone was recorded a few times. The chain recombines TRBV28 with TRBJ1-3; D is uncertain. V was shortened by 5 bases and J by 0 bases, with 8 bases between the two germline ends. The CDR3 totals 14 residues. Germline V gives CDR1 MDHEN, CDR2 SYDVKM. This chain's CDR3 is CASSGHNSGNTIYF. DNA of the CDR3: TGTGCCAGCAGTGGCCATAACTCTGGAAACACCATATATTTT.

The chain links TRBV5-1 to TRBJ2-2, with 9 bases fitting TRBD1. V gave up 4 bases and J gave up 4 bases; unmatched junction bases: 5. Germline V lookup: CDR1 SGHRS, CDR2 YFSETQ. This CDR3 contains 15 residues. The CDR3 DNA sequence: TGCGCCAGCAGCCGGGGACAGGGAGGCACCGGGGAGCTGTTTTTT. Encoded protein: CASSRGQGGTGELFF.

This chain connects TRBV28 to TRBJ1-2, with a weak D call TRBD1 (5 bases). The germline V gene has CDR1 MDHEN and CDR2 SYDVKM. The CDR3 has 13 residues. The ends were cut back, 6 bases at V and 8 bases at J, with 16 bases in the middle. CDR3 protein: CASRLTGASGYTF. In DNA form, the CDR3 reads TGTGCCAGCAGACTAACAGGCGCGTCGGGCTACACCTTC.